This TCR beta chain originates from a study of blood T cell repertoires in COVID-19. Study overall: Specimens from acute and convalescent COVID-19 originated in the United States, Italy and Spain.

The CDR3 has 16 residues. Germline V gene sequence: CDR1 MNHEY, CDR2 SMNVEV (reference sequence). Remarks on this clone: One end of the junction is discordant with germline, which a read error may explain.

Assay: immunoSEQ multiplex PCR; the TCRdb copy retains only in-frame clones and omits some. The data contain almost 200,000 clones, around four fifths of them singletons. The receptor was isolated from a man in his 60s with COVID-19, enrolled during active disease. The gene calls are TRBV27 and TRBJ2-2, with D tentatively TRBD2 (5 bases). Sequenced material: peripheral blood. The CDR3 reads CASSLVGGFGPGELFF. The CDR3 bases are TGTGCCAGTAGTTTGGTCGGCGGGTTTGGTCCCGGGGAGCTGTTTTTT.